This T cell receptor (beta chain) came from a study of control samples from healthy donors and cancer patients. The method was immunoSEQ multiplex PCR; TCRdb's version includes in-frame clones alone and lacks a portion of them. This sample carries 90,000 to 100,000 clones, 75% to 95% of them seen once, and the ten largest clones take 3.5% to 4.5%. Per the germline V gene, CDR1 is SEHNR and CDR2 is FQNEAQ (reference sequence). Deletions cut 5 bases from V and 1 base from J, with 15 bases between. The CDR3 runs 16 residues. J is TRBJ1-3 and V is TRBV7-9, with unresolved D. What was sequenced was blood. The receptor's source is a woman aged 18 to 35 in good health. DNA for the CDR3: TGTGCCAGCAGCCGGGTCGAAGGGATTTCTGGAAACACCATATATTTT. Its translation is CASSRVEGISGNTIYF. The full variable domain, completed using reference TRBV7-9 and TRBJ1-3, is DTGVSQNPRHKITKRGQNVTFRCDPISEHNRLYWYRQTLGQGPEFLTYFQNEAQLEKSRLLSDRFSAERPKGSFSTLEIQRTEQGDSAMYLCASSRVEGISGNTIYFGEGSWLTVV.